This is a list of T cell receptor beta chains from one sample in a study of shared clonotypes between healthy human individuals. Using immunoSEQ multiplex PCR, the repertoire was profiled, and TCRdb retains in-frame clones only, with some absent. The sample lists 1,500,000 or so clones; around 95% were seen once. The sequencing sample was made of naive CD4+ T cells sorted from blood. These receptors were obtained from a man between 25 and 39 years old in good health. CDR3s include the opening cysteine and the closing phenylalanine or tryptophan. The order of the fields is clone size, J gene, V gene, D gene, CDR3 protein, CDR3 DNA. A D gene is named only where the DNA matches it firmly. Clone size is not always given. Where it is, it says once, few, many or a class for expanded clones.

>NA|TRBJ2-7|TRBV28|NA
CASSLAGDYEQYF
TGTGCCAGCAGTTTGGCAGGGGACTACGAGCAGTACTTC
>NA|TRBJ2-2|TRBV9|NA
CASSVGGGSGELFF
TGTGCCAGCAGCGTTGGAGGGGGCTCCGGGGAGCTGTTTTTT
>NA|TRBJ2-7|TRBV18|NA
CASSPRRPYEQYF
TGTGCCAGCTCACCACGGAGGCCCTACGAGCAGTACTTC
>NA|TRBJ2-1|TRBV6-1|TRBD2
CASRLAGNEQFF
TGTGCCAGCCGACTAGCGGGAAATGAGCAGTTCTTC
>NA|TRBJ2-3|TRBV15|NA
CATSGGTPDTQYF
TGTGCCACCAGCGGGGGGACGCCAGATACGCAGTATTTT
>NA|TRBJ2-7|TRBV7-9|NA
CASSKGPVAFGPYEQYF
TGTGCCAGCAGCAAAGGTCCTGTAGCGTTCGGGCCCTACGAGCAGTACTTC
>NA|TRBJ2-5|TRBV9|TRBD1
CASSVGPTGTEAETQYF
TGTGCCAGCAGCGTTGGACCGACCGGGACAGAGGCAGAGACCCAGTACTTC
>NA|TRBJ1-3|TRBV10-2|NA
CASSESGGGRGIPNTIYF
TGCGCCAGCAGTGAGTCGGGTGGAGGCAGGGGTATTCCGAACACCATATATTTT
>NA|TRBJ2-5|TRBV11-2|TRBD2
CASSYRTSGIQETQYF
TGTGCCAGCAGCTATCGGACTAGCGGGATCCAAGAGACCCAGTACTTC
>once|TRBJ2-3|TRBV25-1|NA
CASSGRGPTDTQYF
TGTGCCAGCAGTGGAAGGGGCCCCACAGATACGCAGTATTTT
>NA|TRBJ2-7|TRBV28|NA
CASSLGGFEYF
TGTGCCAGCAGTTTAGGCGGCTTTGAGTACTTC
>NA|TRBJ1-1|TRBV28|NA
CASTTFRGGAEAFF
TGTGCCAGCACTACCTTTCGAGGTGGCGCTGAAGCTTTCTTT
>NA|TRBJ2-2|TRBV30|NA
CAWSVRRVGELFF
TGTGCCTGGAGTGTAAGGCGGGTCGGGGAGCTGTTTTTT
>NA|TRBJ2-7|TRBV27|TRBD2
CASSLVGTSGGYEQYF
TGTGCCAGCAGTTTAGTAGGGACTAGCGGGGGGTACGAGCAGTACTTC
>NA|TRBJ1-1|TRBV6-5|NA
CASSYSSPSWTEAFF
TGTGCCAGCAGTTACTCGAGTCCGTCTTGGACGGAAGCTTTCTTT